Listed below are T cell receptor beta chains from one sample, sequenced in a study of cytomegalovirus exposure and HLA in healthy donors. Profiled with immunoSEQ multiplex PCR; TCRdb holds only in-frame clones, not every one. Of under 200,000 clones listed, 82% are singletons. Material: PBMCs. The source of these receptors is a male donor in good health and CMV-seronegative. The CDR3 runs from the conserved cysteine through the conserved F or W. Fields, in order: CDR3 DNA, CDR3 protein, V gene, clone size, D gene, J gene. D genes are given only for firm matches. The size entry is marked missing in some rows and otherwise reads once, few, many or a size class.

cdr3_nt: TGTGCCAGCAGCAAACCGGGAGCCGAGGGTAATTCACCCCTCCACTTT
cdr3_aa: CASSKPGAEGNSPLHF
v_call: TRBV5-4
clone_size: NA
d_call: NA
j_call: TRBJ1-6

cdr3_nt: TGTGCCAGCAGCTCGGACAGGGAGTGGAACACTGAAGCTTTCTTT
cdr3_aa: CASSSDREWNTEAFF
v_call: TRBV7-9
clone_size: NA
d_call: TRBD1
j_call: TRBJ1-1

cdr3_nt: TGCAGCGTTGAATTTGGGCTAGCGGGAGGAAGATTTAAAAACATTCAGTACTTC
cdr3_aa: CSVEFGLAGGRFKNIQYF
v_call: TRBV29-1
clone_size: few
d_call: TRBD2
j_call: TRBJ2-4

cdr3_nt: TGTGCCAGCAGCGCGGACATCTCCTACAATGAGCAGTTCTTC
cdr3_aa: CASSADISYNEQFF
v_call: TRBV9
clone_size: NA
d_call: NA
j_call: TRBJ2-1

cdr3_nt: TGTGCCAGCAGGGTGGCGGGAGGAGGTTTGGAGACCCAGTACTTC
cdr3_aa: CASRVAGGGLETQYF
v_call: TRBV6-1
clone_size: NA
d_call: TRBD2
j_call: TRBJ2-5

cdr3_nt: TGTTCCAGCAGCTTAGGGAGCTACGAGCAGTACTTC
cdr3_aa: CSSSLGSYEQYF
v_call: TRBV7-9
clone_size: NA
d_call: NA
j_call: TRBJ2-7

cdr3_nt: TGTGCCTGGACGACGGGAACTACTGGAAACACCATATATTTT
cdr3_aa: CAWTTGTTGNTIYF
v_call: TRBV30
clone_size: NA
d_call: NA
j_call: TRBJ1-3

cdr3_nt: TGTGCCAGCAGCTTCGGCGGGGAATCCTACGAGCAGTACTTC
cdr3_aa: CASSFGGESYEQYF
v_call: TRBV7-9
clone_size: NA
d_call: NA
j_call: TRBJ2-7

cdr3_nt: TGTGCCAGCAGCTTAGAGATGGGGGGAAGAACAGATACGCAGTATTTT
cdr3_aa: CASSLEMGGRTDTQYF
v_call: TRBV7-8
clone_size: NA
d_call: NA
j_call: TRBJ2-3

cdr3_nt: TGTGCCAGCACCAACGGGGGTTCTTGGGGGGAGCTGTTTTTT
cdr3_aa: CASTNGGSWGELFF
v_call: TRBV6-5
clone_size: NA
d_call: NA
j_call: TRBJ2-2

cdr3_nt: TGTGCCATCAGTGAGTCTTCAGGGTCTGAAGCTTTCTTT
cdr3_aa: CAISESSGSEAFF
v_call: TRBV10-3
clone_size: NA
d_call: NA
j_call: TRBJ1-1

cdr3_nt: TGTGCCAGCAGCTTGGGGAGTAGGGGGACAGGGGGCGCAAACTATGGCTACACCTTC
cdr3_aa: CASSLGSRGTGGANYGYTF
v_call: TRBV5-4
clone_size: few
d_call: TRBD1
j_call: TRBJ1-2

cdr3_nt: TGTGCCAGCGGGCAGACTATTAATGAAAAACTGTTTTTT
cdr3_aa: CASGQTINEKLFF
v_call: TRBV28
clone_size: NA
d_call: NA
j_call: TRBJ1-4

cdr3_nt: TGTGCCATCGGGAATAATTCACCCCTCCACTTT
cdr3_aa: CAIGNNSPLHF
v_call: TRBV6-6
clone_size: NA
d_call: NA
j_call: TRBJ1-6

cdr3_nt: TGTGCCAGCAGCGTAGAGGCTACCTACTACTACGAGCAGTACTTC
cdr3_aa: CASSVEATYYYEQYF
v_call: TRBV9
clone_size: few
d_call: NA
j_call: TRBJ2-7